The 27 T cell receptor beta chains given below trace back to one sample, sequenced in a study of naive and memory T cell subsets. An equimolar mix of two oligonucleotides served as the beta constant-region primer for TRBC1 and TRBC2. MiXCR, run by TCRdb on the UMI-ligation and nested PCR reads, gives a single entry per CDR3 protein. This sample has 75,000 to 85,000 distinct CDR3 sequences, with around 12% found just once. What was sequenced was central memory CD4+ T cells from blood. These receptors were taken from a human donor in good health.

J is TRBJ2-6 and V is TRBV2; D unresolved. V was cut by 3 bases and J by 0 bases, with 15 bases left in between. This CDR3 comprises 18 residues. Looked up from germline, CDR1 is SNHLY and CDR2 is FYNNEI. The CDR3 reads CASSDNRQLGSGANVLTF. The CDR3 nucleotides read TGTGCCAGCAGTGATAACAGACAACTGGGCTCTGGGGCCAACGTCCTGACTTTC.

This clonotype was recorded a few times. The CDR3 DNA sequence: TGCAGTGCTAGGGTAGCGGGAGGTGAGACCCAGTACTTC. It specifies CSARVAGGETQYF. The chain recombines TRBV20-1 with TRBJ2-5; 10 nucleotides line up with TRBD2. V shed 3 bases, J shed 5 bases, and the junction held 3 bases outside the gene matches. The CDR3 consists of 13 residues. In germline, CDR1 is DFQATT, CDR2 SNEGSKA (reference sequence).

This clonotype was seen at least ten times. The CDR3 nucleotides are TGTGCCAGCAGCAGAAACGCGAACACCGGGGAGCTGTTTTTT. This sequence encodes CASSRNANTGELFF. The rearrangement uses TRBV7-6 and TRBJ2-2; D is unresolved. CDR3 length equals 14 residues. Germline values: CDR1 SGHVS, CDR2 FNYEAQ. With 5 bases removed from V and 0 bases from J, the gap between germline ends came to 7 bases.

At least ten counts were recorded for this clonotype. This chain uses TRBV5-1 with TRBJ2-5; the D is unclear. The V end lost 4 bases, the J end lost 3 bases, and 13 bases lay between the germline ends. The CDR3 is 14 amino acids. Germline V gives CDR1 SGHRS, CDR2 YFSETQ. CDR3 nucleotide sequence: TGCGCCAGCAGCAGGTCAGCCCTGGAAGAGACCCAGTACTTC. It codes for CASSRSALEETQYF. The full variable domain, in which reference TRBV5-1 and TRBJ2-5 provide the parts outside the CDR3, is KAGVTQTPRYLIKTRGQQVTLSCSPISGHRSVSWYQQTPGQGLQFLFEYFSETQRNKGNFPGRFSGRQFSNSRSEMNVSTLELGDSALYLCASSRSALEETQYFGPGTRLLVL.

In this sample, this clonotype turned up a few times. This chain connects TRBV13 to TRBJ1-1; D is uncertain. V lost 1 base to trimming and J lost 4 bases, with 4 bases between them. The CDR3 totals 12 residues. The germline V gene has CDR1 PRHDT and CDR2 FYEKMQ (reference sequence). The chain's CDR3 is CASSLATTEAFF. CDR3 in DNA: TGTGCCAGCAGCTTAGCCACCACTGAAGCTTTCTTT.

This clonotype has only a few counts. V is TRBV2 and J is TRBJ2-6, with D perhaps matching TRBD1 or TRBD2 (5 bases each). Germline lookup yields CDR1 SNHLY and CDR2 FYNNEI. The CDR3 runs to 17 residues. The ends were cut back, 5 bases at V and 0 bases at J, with 14 bases in the middle. The CDR3 nucleotides read TGTGCCAGCAGTTGGGACGGCGCCCCCTCTGGGGCCAACGTCCTGACTTTC. Translated, it gives CASSWDGAPSGANVLTF.

In this sample, this clonotype turned up a few times. The chain employs TRBV2 and TRBJ1-2; TRBD1 aligns across 7 bases. V lost 4 bases, J lost 3 bases, and 8 bases stayed unmatched. From germline, CDR1 is SNHLY and CDR2 FYNNEI. CDR3 length: 15 residues. The CDR3 DNA is TGTGCCAGCAGTGTCCGTACAGGGGACGACTATGGCTACACCTTC. This encodes CASSVRTGDDYGYTF. The full variable domain, completed using reference TRBV2 and TRBJ1-2, is EPEVTQTPSHQVTQMGQEVILRCVPISNHLYFYWYRQILGQKVEFLVSFYNNEISEKSEIFDDQFSVERPDGSNFTLKIRSTKLEDSAMYFCASSVRTGDDYGYTFGSGTRLTVV.

This clonotype appeared a few times. The chain employs TRBV9 and TRBJ2-6; the match to TRBD1 covers 8 bases. Germline-derived CDR1 and CDR2 are SGDLS and YYNGEE. The CDR3 contains 18 residues. J gave up 2 bases and V 0 bases, and 7 bases lay outside the gene matches. In DNA, the CDR3 is TGTGCCAGCAGCGTAGGAGTCCCACAGGGGGCTGGGGCCAACGTCCTGACTTTC. Translation: CASSVGVPQGAGANVLTF.

The chain recombines TRBV29-1 with TRBJ2-2; D is undetermined. CDR1 is SQVTM and CDR2 is ANQGSEA in the germline V gene. Trimming stripped 4 bases from V and 5 bases from J, with 8 bases between. The CDR3 has 12 amino acids. CDR3: CSVARSTGELFF. The CDR3 DNA reads as TGCAGCGTTGCCAGGAGTACCGGGGAGCTGTTTTTT.

This clonotype was detected a few times. The chain couples TRBV11-2 to TRBJ2-2; possibly TRBD1 for D (6 bases). Germline loops: CDR1 SGHAT, CDR2 FQNNGV. V was clipped by 7 bases and J by 7 bases, with 19 bases between them. The CDR3 loop spans 15 amino acids. The DNA of the CDR3 is TGTGCCAGCACTGGGGCTGGGGGCGCTGGCGGGGAGCTGTTTTTT. Its protein is CASTGAGGAGGELFF.

The chain carries TRBV5-1 and TRBJ2-5; TRBD2 agrees at 10 bases. J gave up 4 bases and V 4 bases, and 7 bases lay outside the gene matches. Germline-derived CDR1 and CDR2 are SGHRS and YFSETQ. The CDR3 spans 15 residues. CDR3 DNA sequence: TGCGCCAGCAGCCCTAGCGGGAGCGGGGCAGAGACCCAGTACTTC. Amino acids: CASSPSGSGAETQYF.

The sample holds a few counts of this clonotype. CDR3 amino acids: CASSQGTGGNTGELFF. CDR3 in DNA: TGTGCCAGCAGCCAGGGGACAGGGGGCAACACCGGGGAGCTGTTTTTT. The V and J genes are TRBV5-6 and TRBJ2-2; TRBD1 aligns across 12 bases. The V segment lost 4 bases and the J segment 2 bases; nucleotides outside the gene matches: 3. The CDR3 contains 16 residues. Germline-derived CDR1 and CDR2 are SGHDT and YYEEEE.

This clonotype was counted between two and nine times. V and J are TRBV3-1 and TRBJ1-3; 7 bases align to TRBD1. Looked up from germline, CDR1 is LGHDT and CDR2 is YNNKEL (reference sequence). The CDR3 totals 15 residues. V lost 4 bases, J lost 2 bases, and 5 bases stayed unmatched. CDR3 sequence: CASSPSDRAGNTIYF. In nucleotides, the CDR3 is TGTGCCAGCAGCCCATCTGACAGGGCTGGAAACACCATATATTTT.

V gene TRBV12-3 or TRBV12-4 combines with J gene TRBJ1-1; 7 nucleotides line up with TRBD1. This CDR3 is built from 16 residues. Trimming removed 2 bases from V and 4 bases from J; junction bases left unmatched: 10. The CDR3 nucleotides are TGTGCCAGCAGTTTATCACAGGGGTGGCCGGGCACTGAAGCTTTCTTT. This sequence encodes CASSLSQGWPGTEAFF.

The V and J genes are TRBV20-1 and TRBJ2-7; 8 bases map to TRBD2. This CDR3 contains 15 residues. V was pared by 3 bases and J by 2 bases, with 9 bases of the junction left unmatched. Germline-derived CDR1 and CDR2 are DFQATT and SNEGSKA (reference sequence). This CDR3 reads CSASSGLEPPYEQYF. DNA for the CDR3: TGCAGTGCTAGTTCGGGACTAGAACCTCCCTACGAGCAGTACTTC.

The V call is TRBV14, the J call TRBJ2-6; D remains unclear. CDR3 length: 17 residues. CDR1 SGHDN and CDR2 FVKESK come from the germline V gene. The V gene lost 1 base and the J gene lost 0 bases, with 10 bases spanning the gap. DNA for the CDR3: TGTGCCAGCAGCCAAGTTCGGTTACACTCTGGGGCCAACGTCCTGACTTTC. Its protein is CASSQVRLHSGANVLTF.

This clonotype was detected many times. The chain couples TRBV27 to TRBJ2-7, with 8 positions matching TRBD1. The CDR3 has 15 amino acids. Trimming removed 5 bases from V and 0 bases from J; junction bases left unmatched: 6. Germline V gives CDR1 MNHEY, CDR2 SMNVEV (reference sequence). The CDR3 DNA follows: TGTGCCAGCAGTCGCAAGGGACAGGCCTCCTACGAGCAGTACTTC. Its translation: CASSRKGQASYEQYF.

A few counts support this clonotype. The rearrangement uses TRBV5-1 and TRBJ2-1; D may correspond to TRBD1 or TRBD2 (5 bases each). This CDR3 has 15 amino acids. CDR1 and CDR2 (germline): SGHRS, YFSETQ. Trimming removed 0 bases from V and 3 bases from J, with 10 bases in between. The CDR3 nucleotides are TGCGCCAGCAGCTTGGTCCCGGGACGCTACAATGAGCAGTTCTTC. It codes for CASSLVPGRYNEQFF. Full variable domain (rest looked up from reference TRBV5-1 and TRBJ2-1): KAGVTQTPRYLIKTRGQQVTLSCSPISGHRSVSWYQQTPGQGLQFLFEYFSETQRNKGNFPGRFSGRQFSNSRSEMNVSTLELGDSALYLCASSLVPGRYNEQFFGPGTRLTVL.

This clonotype appeared many times. The chain joins TRBV6-1 to TRBJ2-1; 10 nucleotides match TRBD2. The germline V gene has CDR1 MNHNS and CDR2 SASEGT. V shed 6 bases and J 3 bases; nucleotides not matched to a gene: 11. CDR3 length: 17 residues. CDR3 residues: CASSLLELAGIYNEQFF. CDR3 in DNA: TGTGCCAGCAGCCTATTGGAACTAGCGGGAATCTACAATGAGCAGTTCTTC.

This clonotype was recorded many times. V usage is TRBV6-5 and J usage is TRBJ2-7; TRBD2 aligns across 10 bases. V was pared by 4 bases and J by 2 bases, with 5 bases of the junction left unmatched. The CDR3 sequence is 15 residues long. The germline V gene encodes CDR1 MNHEY and CDR2 SVGAGI. The CDR3 nucleotides read TGTGCCAGCAGTTTTTCTAGCGGGGGCGCCTACGAGCAGTACTTC. It yields the protein CASSFSSGGAYEQYF.

The CDR3 loop reads CASSSGQGFDEQYF. The CDR3 DNA reads TGCGCCAGCAGCTCAGGACAGGGTTTCGACGAGCAGTACTTC. This rearrangement joins TRBV5-1 to TRBJ2-7; 8 bases align to TRBD1. This CDR3 is 14 amino acids long. The junction had 7 bases not matched to a gene; V was cut back by 3 bases and J by 5 bases. Per the germline V gene, CDR1 is SGHRS and CDR2 is YFSETQ. The full variable domain, with the rest looked up from reference TRBV5-1 and TRBJ2-7, is KAGVTQTPRYLIKTRGQQVTLSCSPISGHRSVSWYQQTPGQGLQFLFEYFSETQRNKGNFPGRFSGRQFSNSRSEMNVSTLELGDSALYLCASSSGQGFDEQYFGPGTRLTVT.

Ten or more counts support this clonotype. This sequence joins TRBV12-3 or TRBV12-4 and TRBJ2-3; no clear D gene. V was pared by 3 bases and J by 6 bases, with 4 bases between. This CDR3 comprises 11 residues. The CDR3 loop is CASSFRDTQYF. In nucleotides, the CDR3 is TGTGCCAGCAGTTTCCGGGATACGCAGTATTTT.

This clonotype was found a few times. The chain employs TRBV18 and TRBJ1-1; TRBD1 matches at 8 bases. Germline loops: CDR1 KGHSH, CDR2 LQKENI. CDR3 length equals 16 residues. The junction had 9 bases not matched to a gene; V was cut back by 5 bases and J by 1 base. The CDR3 region has the DNA TGTGCCAGCTCAGTGGGACAGGTAGTTAAGAACACTGAAGCTTTCTTT. Translating gives CASSVGQVVKNTEAFF.

This clonotype was detected many times. The chain combines TRBV5-1 with TRBJ2-5, with D perhaps matching TRBD2 (5 bases). The CDR3 is made up of 14 amino acids. Germline-derived CDR1 and CDR2 are SGHRS and YFSETQ. V was cut by 1 base and J by 4 bases, with 11 bases left in between. CDR3 sequence reads: CASSLSAEGETQYF. CDR3 nucleotide sequence: TGCGCCAGCAGCTTGTCGGCAGAGGGAGAGACCCAGTACTTC.

This clonotype has only a few counts. The chain is built from TRBV5-1 and TRBJ2-1; D possibly corresponds to TRBD2 (5 bases). Germline V gives CDR1 SGHRS, CDR2 YFSETQ. CDR3 length: 14 amino acids. V was cut by 0 bases and J by 6 bases, with 10 bases left in between. The CDR3 loop is CASSLGGPVNEQFF. The CDR3 nucleotides read TGCGCCAGCAGCTTGGGAGGGCCCGTCAATGAGCAGTTCTTC.

The chain employs TRBV3-1 and TRBJ2-7; TRBD2 might be the D (5 bases). The CDR3 totals 12 residues. The V end was cut by 2 bases, the J end by 7 bases, with 9 bases between. Per germline, CDR1 LGHDT and CDR2 YNNKEL (reference sequence). CDR3: CASSQLASEQYF. CDR3 coding DNA: TGTGCCAGCAGCCAACTAGCTAGTGAGCAGTACTTC.

This clonotype was observed at least ten times. The V gene is TRBV4-2, the J gene TRBJ2-1; D possibly corresponds to TRBD2 (5 bases). CDR3 length equals 17 residues. The V end lost 0 bases, the J end lost 3 bases, and 15 bases lay between the germline ends. CDR1 and CDR2 (germline): LGHNA, YNFKEQ. The CDR3 is CASSQDPRGSHYNEQFF. The DNA of the CDR3 is TGTGCCAGCAGCCAAGATCCGCGCGGGTCCCACTACAATGAGCAGTTCTTC.